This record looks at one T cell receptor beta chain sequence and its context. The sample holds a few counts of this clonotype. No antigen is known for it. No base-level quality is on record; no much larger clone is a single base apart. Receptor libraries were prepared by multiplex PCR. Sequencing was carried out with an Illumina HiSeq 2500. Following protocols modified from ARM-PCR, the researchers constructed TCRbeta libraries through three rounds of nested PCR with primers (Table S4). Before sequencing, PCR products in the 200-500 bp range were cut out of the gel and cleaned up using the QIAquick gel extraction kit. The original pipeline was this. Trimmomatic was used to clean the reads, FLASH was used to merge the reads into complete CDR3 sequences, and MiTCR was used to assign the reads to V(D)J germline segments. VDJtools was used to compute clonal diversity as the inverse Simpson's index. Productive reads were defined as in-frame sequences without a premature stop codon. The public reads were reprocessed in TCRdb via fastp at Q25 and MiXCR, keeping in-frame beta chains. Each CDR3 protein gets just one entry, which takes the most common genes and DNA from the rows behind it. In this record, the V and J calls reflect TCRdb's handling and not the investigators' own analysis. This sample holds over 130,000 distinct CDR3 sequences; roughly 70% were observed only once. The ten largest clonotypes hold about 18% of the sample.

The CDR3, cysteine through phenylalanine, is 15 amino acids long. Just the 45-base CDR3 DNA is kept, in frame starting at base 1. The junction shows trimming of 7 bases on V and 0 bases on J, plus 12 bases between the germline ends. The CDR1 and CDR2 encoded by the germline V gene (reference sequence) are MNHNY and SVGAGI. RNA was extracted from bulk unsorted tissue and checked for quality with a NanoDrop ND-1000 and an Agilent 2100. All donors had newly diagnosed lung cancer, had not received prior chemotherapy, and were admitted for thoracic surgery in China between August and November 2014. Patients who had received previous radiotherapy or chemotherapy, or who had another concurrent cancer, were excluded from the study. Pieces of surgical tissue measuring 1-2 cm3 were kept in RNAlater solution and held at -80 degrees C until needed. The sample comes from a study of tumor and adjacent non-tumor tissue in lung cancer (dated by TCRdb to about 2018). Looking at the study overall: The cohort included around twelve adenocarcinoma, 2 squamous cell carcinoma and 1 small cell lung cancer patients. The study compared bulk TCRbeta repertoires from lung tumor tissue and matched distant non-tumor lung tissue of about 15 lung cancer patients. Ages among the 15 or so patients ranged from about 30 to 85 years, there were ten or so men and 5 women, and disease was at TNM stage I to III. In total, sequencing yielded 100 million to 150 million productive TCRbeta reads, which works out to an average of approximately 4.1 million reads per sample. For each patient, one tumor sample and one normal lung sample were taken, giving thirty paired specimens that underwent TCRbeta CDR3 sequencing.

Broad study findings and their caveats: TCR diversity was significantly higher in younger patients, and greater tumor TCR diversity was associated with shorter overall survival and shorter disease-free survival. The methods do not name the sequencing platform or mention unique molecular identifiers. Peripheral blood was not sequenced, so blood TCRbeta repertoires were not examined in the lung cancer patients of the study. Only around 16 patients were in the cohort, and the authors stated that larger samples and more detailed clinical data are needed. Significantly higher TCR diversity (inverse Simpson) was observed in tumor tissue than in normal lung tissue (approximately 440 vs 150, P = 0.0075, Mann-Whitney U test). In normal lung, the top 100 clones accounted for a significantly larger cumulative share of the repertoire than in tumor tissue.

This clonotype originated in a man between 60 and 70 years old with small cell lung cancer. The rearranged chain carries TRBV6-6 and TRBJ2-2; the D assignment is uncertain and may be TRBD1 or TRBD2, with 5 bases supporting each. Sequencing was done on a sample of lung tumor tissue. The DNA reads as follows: TGTGCCAGCAAGAAAAGGGACGCGAACACCGGGGAGCTGTTTTTT. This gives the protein CASKKRDANTGELFF.